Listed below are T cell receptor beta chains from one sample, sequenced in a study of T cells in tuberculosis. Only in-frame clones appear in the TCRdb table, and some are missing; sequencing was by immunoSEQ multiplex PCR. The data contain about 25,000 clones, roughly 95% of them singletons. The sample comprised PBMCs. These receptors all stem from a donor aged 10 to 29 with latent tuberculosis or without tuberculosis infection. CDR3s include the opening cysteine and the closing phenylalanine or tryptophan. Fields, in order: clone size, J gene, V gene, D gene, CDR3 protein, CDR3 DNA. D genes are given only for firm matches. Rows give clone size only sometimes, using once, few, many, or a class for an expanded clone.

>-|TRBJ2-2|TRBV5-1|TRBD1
CASGRDRGLSTGELFF
TGCGCCAGCGGCCGGGACAGGGGGCTATCCACCGGGGAGCTGTTTTTT
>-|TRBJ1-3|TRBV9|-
CASSVASRTTGNTIYF
TGTGCCAGCAGCGTAGCGTCCCGGACTACTGGAAACACCATATATTTT
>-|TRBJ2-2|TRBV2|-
CASRDLRGAGELFF
TGTGCCAGCAGAGATCTCAGGGGTGCCGGGGAGCTGTTTTTT
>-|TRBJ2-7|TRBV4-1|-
CASSDTGDYEQYF
TGCGCCAGCAGCGACACAGGTGACTACGAGCAGTACTTC
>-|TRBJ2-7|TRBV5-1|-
CASSFRLTDEAYEQYF
TGCGCCAGCAGCTTCCGGCTAACCGACGAGGCCTACGAGCAGTACTTC
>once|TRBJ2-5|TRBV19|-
CASSIGGTYKETQYF
TGTGCCAGTAGTATAGGGGGGACTTATAAGGAGACCCAGTACTTC
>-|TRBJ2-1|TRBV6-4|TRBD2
CASSDSGTSDYNEQFF
TGTGCCAGCAGTGACTCCGGGACTAGCGACTACAATGAGCAGTTCTTC
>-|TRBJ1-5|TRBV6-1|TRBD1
CATTGGRYQPQHF
TGTGCCACTACAGGGGGCCGATATCAGCCCCAGCATTTT
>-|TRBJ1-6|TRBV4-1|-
CASSQVSSPLHF
TGCGCCAGCAGCCAGGTCAGTTCACCCCTCCACTTT
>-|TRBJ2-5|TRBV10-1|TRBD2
CASSGLLAGGRETQYF
TGCGCCAGCAGTGGACTACTAGCGGGGGGGCGAGAGACCCAGTACTTC
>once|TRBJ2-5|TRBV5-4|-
CASSVASVYQETQYF
TGTGCCAGCAGCGTCGCTAGCGTCTACCAAGAGACCCAGTACTTC
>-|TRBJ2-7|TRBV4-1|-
CASSQPQGDSYEQYF
TGCGCCAGCAGCCAACCTCAGGGTGACTCCTACGAGCAGTACTTC
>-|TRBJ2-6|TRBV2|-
CASSSYLQGSGANVLTF
TGTGCCAGCAGTTCATATCTACAGGGATCTGGGGCCAACGTCCTGACTTTC
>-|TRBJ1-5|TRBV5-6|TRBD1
CASSLGRGRNQPQHF
TGTGCCAGCAGCTTGGGCAGGGGGCGGAATCAGCCCCAGCATTTT
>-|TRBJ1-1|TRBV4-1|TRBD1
CASSNTGGRNTEAFF
TGCGCCAGCAGCAACACAGGGGGCCGGAACACTGAAGCTTTCTTT
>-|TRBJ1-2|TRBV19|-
CASNWGITSNYGYTF
TGTGCCAGTAATTGGGGCATAACCTCTAACTATGGCTACACCTTC
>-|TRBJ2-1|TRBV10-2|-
CASSLGGGRGEQFF
TGCGCCAGCAGTCTAGGGGGGGGCCGAGGTGAGCAGTTCTTC
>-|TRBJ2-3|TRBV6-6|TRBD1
CASSYAGTGGTDTQYF
TGTGCCAGCAGTTACGCCGGGACAGGGGGCACAGATACGCAGTATTTT
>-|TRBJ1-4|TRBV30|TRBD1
CAWRVGTGGKKLFF
TGTGCCTGGAGGGTTGGGACAGGGGGAAAAAAACTGTTTTTT
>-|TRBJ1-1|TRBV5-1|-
CASSFSGNTEAFF
TGCGCCAGCAGCTTTTCAGGGAACACTGAAGCTTTCTTT
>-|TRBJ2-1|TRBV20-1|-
CSSNQGNEQFF
TGCAGTTCGAATCAGGGGAATGAGCAGTTCTTC
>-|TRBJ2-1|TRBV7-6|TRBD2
CASSLASRGGAHEQFF
TGTGCCAGCAGCTTAGCCAGCCGGGGGGGGGCCCATGAGCAGTTCTTC
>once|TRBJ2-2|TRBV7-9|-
CASSLVRAPTGIYTGELFF
TGTGCCAGCAGCTTAGTGCGGGCCCCCACCGGGATTTACACCGGGGAGCTGTTTTTT
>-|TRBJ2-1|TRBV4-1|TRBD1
CASHFGTGGYNEQFF
TGCGCCAGTCACTTCGGGACAGGGGGCTACAATGAGCAGTTCTTC
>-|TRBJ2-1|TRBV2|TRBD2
CASSEQAGGYNEQFF
TGTGCCAGCAGTGAACAAGCGGGGGGTTACAATGAGCAGTTCTTC
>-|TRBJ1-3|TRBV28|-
CASSRTGVSGNTIYF
TGTGCCAGCAGTCGAACAGGTGTCTCTGGAAACACCATATATTTT
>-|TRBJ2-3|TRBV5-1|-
CASSLGADTDTQYF
TGCGCCAGCAGCTTGGGGGCAGACACAGATACGCAGTATTTT
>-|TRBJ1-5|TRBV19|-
CASSIVQGTSNQPQHF
TGTGCCAGTAGTATCGTCCAGGGAACCTCTAATCAGCCCCAGCATTTT
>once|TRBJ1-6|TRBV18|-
CASSRETAGSPLHF
TGTGCCAGCTCACGAGAGACAGCAGGATCACCCCTCCACTTT
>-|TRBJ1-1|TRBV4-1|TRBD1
CASSQDSTGGTEAFF
TGCGCCAGCAGCCAAGATTCCACAGGGGGCACTGAAGCTTTCTTT
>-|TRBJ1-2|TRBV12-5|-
CASGLVGGSDYGYTF
TGTGCTAGTGGTTTGGTGGGGGGTTCCGACTATGGCTACACCTTC
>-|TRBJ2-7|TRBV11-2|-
CASSLLGQGGYEQYF
TGTGCCAGCAGCTTACTCGGCCAGGGCGGCTACGAGCAGTACTTC
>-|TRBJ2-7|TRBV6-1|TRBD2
CASSVERGTYEQYF
TGTGCCAGCAGTGTTGAGCGGGGGACCTACGAGCAGTACTTC
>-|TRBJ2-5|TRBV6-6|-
CASSQKETQYF
TGTGCCAGCAGTCAAAAAGAGACCCAGTACTTC
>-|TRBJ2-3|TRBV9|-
CASSVASGADTQYF
TGTGCCAGCAGCGTAGCTTCAGGGGCAGATACGCAGTATTTT
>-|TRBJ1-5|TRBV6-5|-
CASSLQGSLNQPQHF
TGTGCCAGCAGTTTACAGGGCAGTTTGAATCAGCCCCAGCATTTT
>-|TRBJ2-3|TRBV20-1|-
CSARPTDTQYF
TGCAGTGCTAGACCTACAGATACGCAGTATTTT
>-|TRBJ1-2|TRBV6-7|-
CASSSRTGGSTYGYTF
TGTGCCAGCAGTTCCCGTACGGGGGGCTCGACCTATGGCTACACCTTC
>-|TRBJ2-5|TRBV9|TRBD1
CASRGQGAGETQYF
TGTGCCAGCCGGGGACAGGGGGCAGGTGAGACCCAGTACTTC
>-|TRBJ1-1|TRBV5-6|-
CASSQTGVGLGEAFF
TGTGCCAGCAGCCAAACCGGGGTGGGTCTGGGTGAAGCTTTCTTT
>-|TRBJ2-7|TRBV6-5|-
CASSYLVQGRIDEQYF
TGTGCCAGCAGTTACTTGGTTCAGGGGAGAATCGACGAGCAGTACTTC
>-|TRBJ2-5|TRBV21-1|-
CASSKGRGLGQETQYF
TGTGCCAGCAGCAAAGGTAGGGGTCTTGGCCAAGAGACCCAGTACTTC
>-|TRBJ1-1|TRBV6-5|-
CASSYSPGGTEAFF
TGTGCCAGCAGTTACTCACCGGGTGGGACTGAAGCTTTCTTT